This TCR beta chain derives from a study of early T cells in non-severe SARS-CoV-2 infection. The study, taken as a whole, reports: Anti-spike CD8 responses were favored by VDJdb matching, which missed private and CD4 specificities.

This clonotype has only a few counts. Its antigen remains unknown. Germline V gene data show CDR1 as SGHAT and CDR2 as FQNNGV. V was shortened by 5 bases and J by 4 bases, with 12 bases between the two germline ends. The CDR3 is made up of 14 amino acids. In the library, individual cDNA molecules carried attached unique molecular identifiers. TCRdb re-analysed the 5' RACE reads in MiXCR, keeping a single row per CDR3 protein. The table includes about 83,000 distinct CDR3 sequences, roughly an eighth detected once. Sequencing input: whole blood. The receptor's source is an adult who was a healthcare worker with PCR-confirmed SARS-CoV-2 infection or an uninfected control (not recorded which). The chain combines TRBV11-2 with TRBJ2-1; D is undetermined. In DNA form, the CDR3 reads TGTGCCAGCAGCAGCCCAAAACTATACAATGAGCAGTTCTTC. Residues: CASSSPKLYNEQFF.